The next 25 T cell receptor beta chains were all read from a single sample in a study of Tregs in tolerant kidney transplant recipients. The method was immunoSEQ multiplex PCR; TCRdb's version includes in-frame clones alone and lacks a portion of them. This listing includes approximately 6,000 clones. Related graft donors supplied nonmyeloablative bone marrow transplants, and mixed chimerism was transient. The specimen comprised CD8+ T cells from blood (PBMCs), sampled 12 months after the transplant. Source of these receptors: a human patient who received a combined kidney and bone marrow transplant. Some T cells may have originated in the graft donor.

About this clone: The sequenced fragment ends 3 residues before the CDR3 boundary, so the rest is inferred from the germline J gene. V and J are TRBV18 and TRBJ1-4; D might be TRBD1 (5 bases). Trimming removed 0 bases from V and 3 bases from J, with 17 bases in between. This CDR3 has 18 amino acids. CDR1 KGHSH and CDR2 LQKENI come from the germline V gene. The CDR3 is CASSPPGLLLGANEKLFF. CDR3 DNA, as far as it was read: TGTGCCAGCTCACCACCGGGACTCCTACTTGGGGCTAATGAAAAA.

Notes on this clone: Coverage ceases 3 residues before the CDR3 finishes, and the germline J gene fills in the end. This chain connects TRBV2 to TRBJ2-1; TRBD1 agrees at 8 bases. Germline V gene sequence: CDR1 SNHLY, CDR2 FYNNEI. The ends lost 6 bases at V and 7 bases at J; junction bases unmatched: 2. The CDR3 totals 12 residues. CDR3 sequence: CASRQGVNEQFF. The covered CDR3 bases are TGTGCCAGCAGACAGGGGGTTAATGAG.

About this clone: The missing CDR3 end, 3 residues past where the read stops, is filled in from the germline J gene. V and J are TRBV2 and TRBJ2-3; the D is unclear. Deletions cut 8 bases from V and 0 bases from J, with 9 bases between. Germline CDR1 SNHLY, CDR2 FYNNEI. The CDR3 sequence is 13 residues long. CDR3: CASWAQSTDTQYF. The DNA read from the CDR3 is TGTGCCAGCTGGGCGCAGAGCACAGATACG.

The chain's CDR3 is CSARTSGTYEQYF. The CDR3 DNA, read in part, is TGCAGTGCTAGGACTAGCGGGACCTACGAG. The chain couples TRBV20-1 to TRBJ2-7; 11 bases align to TRBD2. Read coverage stops 3 residues before the CDR3 terminus; the germline J gene supplies the remainder. Germline assignment: CDR1 DFQATT and CDR2 SNEGSKA (reference sequence). The CDR3 consists of 13 residues. Trimming cost V 3 bases and J 2 bases; bases outside gene matches: 0.

In regard to this clone: Read coverage stops 3 residues before the CDR3 terminus; the germline J gene supplies the remainder. The V and J genes are TRBV30 and TRBJ1-5; the D is unclear. Germline CDR1 reads GTSNPN; CDR2 reads SVGIG (reference sequence). Trimming stripped 3 bases from V and 0 bases from J, with 12 bases between. The CDR3 is 15 amino acids. The part of the CDR3 DNA that was read is TGTGCCTGGAGGGCCGGGGTTCATAGCAATCAGCCC. As protein: CAWRAGVHSNQP. The entire CDR3 sequence reads CAWRAGVHSNQPQHF.

On this clone: Read data end 3 residues before the CDR3 end; the end is taken from the germline J gene. The chain combines TRBV29-1 with TRBJ2-1; tentative D call: TRBD2 (6 bases). With 4 bases removed from V and 9 bases from J, the gap between germline ends came to 16 bases. The length of the CDR3 is 13 residues. Germline CDR1 is SQVTM and CDR2 is ANQGSEA. CDR3 sequence: CSVGASALGEQFF. The DNA read from the CDR3 is TGCAGCGTTGGGGCTAGCGCCCTCGGTGAG.

This clone shows up as large (0.1 to 1%) by frequency. The read terminates 3 residues before the CDR3 end, so the remaining end is supplied by the germline J gene. This rearrangement joins TRBV29-1 to TRBJ2-2, with a weak D call TRBD1 (6 bases). The germline V gene encodes CDR1 SQVTM and CDR2 ANQGSEA. Trimming stripped 5 bases from V and 7 bases from J, with 11 bases between. The CDR3 is 12 amino acids. This chain's CDR3 is CSVRSDSGELFF. The sequenced part of the CDR3 DNA is TGCAGCGTTAGGTCGGACAGCGGGGAG.

Regarding this clone: The CDR3 end falls 3 residues outside the read, so it is completed with the germline J gene. The chain combines TRBV5-1 with TRBJ2-1; possibly TRBD1 for D (6 bases). Trimming removed 3 bases at V and 6 bases at J, with 22 bases between. This CDR3 is built from 17 residues. Germline V gene lookup returns CDR1 SGHRS and CDR2 YFSETQ. The CDR3 region is CASSSGLYRVGFNEQFF. The sequenced part of the CDR3 DNA is TGCGCCAGCAGCTCAGGGCTATACAGGGTAGGGTTCAATGAG.

Comments on this clone: The DNA ends 3 residues before the CDR3 does, and the rest of the CDR3 is filled in from the germline J gene. The J gene is TRBJ1-1, the V gene TRBV7-8; D is uncertain. V lost 5 bases to trimming and J lost 4 bases, with 11 bases between them. This CDR3 has 13 residues. CDR1 SGHVS and CDR2 FQNEAQ come from the germline V gene. The sequenced CDR3 bases are TGTGCCAGCAGCCACCGGTCAACCACTGAA. Its protein is CASSHRSTTE. The whole CDR3 protein is CASSHRSTTEAFF.

Turning to this clone: The CDR3 end falls 3 residues outside the read, so it is completed with the germline J gene. The chain has TRBV2 and TRBJ1-1, with 8 bases that match TRBD1. Per germline, CDR1 SNHLY and CDR2 FYNNEI. The CDR3 runs 13 residues. With 8 bases clipped from V and 0 bases from J, the junction kept 2 bases outside the gene matches. The chain's CDR3 is CASGTGLNTEAFF. Partial CDR3 DNA: TGTGCCAGCGGGACAGGCTTGAACACTGAA.

Incomplete CDR3 DNA: TGTGCCTTGAATCTAGCGGGAGTAGGAACCGGGGAG. It is translated as CALNLAGVGTGE. The full CDR3 is CALNLAGVGTGELFF. This sequence joins TRBV30 and TRBJ2-2; 10 positions match TRBD2. The read halts 3 residues ahead of the CDR3 end, with the missing end drawn from the germline J gene. The V and J ends lost 7 bases and 5 bases, in that order; junction bases with no gene match: 10. CDR3 length: 15 amino acids. The V gene's germline CDR1 is GTSNPN and CDR2 SVGIG (reference sequence).

This clone registers large by frequency. The read ends 3 residues early relative to the CDR3; the germline J gene fills the gap. The chain employs TRBV9 and TRBJ2-2, with TRBD2 matching over 13 bases. J gave up 4 bases and V 4 bases, and 4 bases lay outside the gene matches. The length of the CDR3 is 16 residues. Per the germline V gene, CDR1 is SGDLS and CDR2 is YYNGEE. Incomplete CDR3 DNA: TGTGCCAGCAGCCCGGGACTAGCGGGATTCACCGGGGAG. Its translation is CASSPGLAGFTGE. The entire CDR3 reads CASSPGLAGFTGELFF.

To note about this clone: The read gets to within 3 residues of the CDR3 end, and the germline J gene fills in the rest. The chain uses TRBV20-1 and TRBJ2-7; 7 bases agree with TRBD1. Germline V gives CDR1 DFQATT, CDR2 SNEGSKA (reference sequence). V lost 0 bases and J lost 1; bases outside the gene matches: 6. CDR3 size: 15 residues. Partial CDR3 DNA: TGCAGTGCTAGAGATCGTGACAGGGTGTCCTACGAG. It codes for CSARDRDRVSYE. The whole CDR3 is CSARDRDRVSYEQYF.

A note on this clone: The missing CDR3 end, 3 residues past where the read stops, is filled in from the germline J gene. This chain uses TRBV19 with TRBJ2-1; 14 bases match TRBD2. CDR1 and CDR2 (germline): LNHDA, SQIVND (reference sequence). The V gene end was trimmed by 3 bases and the J gene end by 8 bases; junction bases not matched to a gene: 6. The CDR3 sequence is 16 residues long. CDR3 loop: CASSISGLAGEDEQFF. CDR3 DNA (partial): TGTGCCAGTAGTATTTCGGGACTAGCGGGAGAAGATGAG.

Worth noting for this clone: The read ends 3 residues shy of where the CDR3 ends; the end is completed using the germline J gene. The chain combines TRBV29-1 with TRBJ2-3, with D tentatively TRBD2 (5 bases). Trimming shortened V by 6 bases and J by 5 bases, and 9 bases separated the two germline ends. Looked up from germline, CDR1 is SQVTM and CDR2 is ANQGSEA. The CDR3 runs to 11 residues. CDR3 protein: CSVRGLDTQYF. CDR3 bases read: TGCAGCGTGAGAGGGTTAGATACG.

In regard to this clone: Read data end 3 residues before the CDR3 end; the end is taken from the germline J gene. The chain joins TRBV5-1 to TRBJ2-3; D call uncertain. CDR1 and CDR2 (germline): SGHRS, YFSETQ. CDR3 length equals 16 residues. Trimming took 4 bases from V and 3 from J, leaving 18 bases between them. The CDR3 loop is CASSATTVFGTDTQYF. CDR3 DNA, as far as it was read: TGCGCCAGCAGCGCGACCACTGTTTTCGGGACAGATACG.

Concerning this clone itself: The CDR3 extends 3 residues past the end of the read, so its final part is completed from the germline J gene. The chain carries TRBV7-2 and TRBJ2-1; 7 bases are shared with TRBD1. The CDR3 has 14 amino acids. Germline V CDR1 and CDR2: SGHTA, FQGNSA. Trimming took 2 bases from V and 7 from J; bases not matched to a gene: 5. The CDR3 sequence: CASSLTHRGNEQFF. Partial CDR3 DNA: TGTGCCAGCAGCTTAACGCACAGGGGTAATGAG.

With regard to this clone: The sequenced fragment ends 3 residues before the CDR3 boundary, so the rest is inferred from the germline J gene. V is TRBV7-8 and J is TRBJ1-1; D gene unclear. Germline CDR1 SGHVS, CDR2 FQNEAQ. V lost 2 bases and J lost 2, with 12 bases in between. The CDR3 is 15 residues long. CDR3 amino acids: CASSLYGRSNTEAFF. CDR3 bases read: TGTGCCAGCAGCTTATATGGCAGGTCAAACACTGAA.

Notes on this clone: The read halts 3 residues ahead of the CDR3 end, with the missing end drawn from the germline J gene. The gene calls are TRBV29-1 and TRBJ1-1; no firm D call. Germline V lookup: CDR1 SQVTM, CDR2 ANQGSEA. The V end lost 0 bases, the J end lost 1 base, and 6 bases lay between the germline ends. CDR3 size: 13 residues. The CDR3 bases that were read are TGCAGCGTTGAAGATCGAGGGAACACTGAA. Residues: CSVEDRGNTE. The whole CDR3 protein is CSVEDRGNTEAFF.

About this clone: The CDR3 goes on 3 residues after the read ends, and that part is filled in from the germline J gene. The chain is built from TRBV7-6 and TRBJ2-7; TRBD2 matches 9 bases. The junction had 6 bases not matched to a gene; V was cut back by 4 bases and J by 2 bases. The length of the CDR3 is 15 residues. Germline CDR1 and CDR2: SGHVS and FNYEAQ. The CDR3 protein is CASSSIAGAPYEQYF. CDR3 DNA, as far as it was read: TGTGCCAGCAGCTCCATAGCGGGAGCGCCCTACGAG. The whole variable domain, remainder taken from reference TRBV7-6 and TRBJ2-7, is GAGVSQSPRYKVTKRGQDVALRCDPISGHVSLYWYRQALGQGPEFLTYFNYEAQQDKSGLPNDRFSAERPEGSISTLTIQRTEQRDSAMYRCASSSIAGAPYEQYFGPGTRLTVT.

CDR3 loop: CASRNRVSTSYEQYF. The sequenced CDR3 bases are TGTGCCAGCAGAAACAGGGTTTCAACCTCCTACGAG. The V gene is TRBV28, the J gene TRBJ2-7, with D tentatively TRBD1 (6 bases). The read gets to within 3 residues of the CDR3 end, and the germline J gene fills in the rest. The CDR3 extends over 15 amino acids. CDR1 and CDR2 from the germline V gene are MDHEN and SYDVKM. Trimming left V 6 bases short and J 0 bases short, with 15 bases between.

As for this clone: The read ends 3 residues before the CDR3 terminus; that terminus is restored from the germline J gene. The chain couples TRBV5-1 to TRBJ2-7, with D possibly TRBD2 on 7 matching bases. The ends were cut back, 0 bases at V and 3 bases at J, with 19 bases in the middle. The CDR3 runs 17 residues. Germline CDR1 and CDR2: SGHRS and YFSETQ. CDR3 DNA (partial): TGCGCCAGCAGCTTGGTGGGGGGCCCTAGCGGTGGCTACGAG. Protein: CASSLVGGPSGGYE. The whole CDR3 region reads CASSLVGGPSGGYEQYF.

In the case of this clone: The read finishes 3 residues shy of the CDR3 end, and the germline J gene is used to complete it. The chain employs TRBV7-9 and TRBJ2-7; no reliable D call. The CDR3 consists of 14 residues. Germline CDR1 reads SEHNR; CDR2 reads FQNEAQ (reference sequence). Between the trimmed V and J ends, which lost 0 bases and 0 bases, there was a span of 6 bases. CDR3 DNA (partial): TGTGCCAGCAGCTTAGCGTACAGCTCCTACGAG. Encoded protein: CASSLAYSSYE. The whole CDR3 protein reads CASSLAYSSYEQYF.

A remark on this clone: The DNA ends 3 residues before the CDR3 does, and the rest of the CDR3 is filled in from the germline J gene. This chain links TRBV5-8 with TRBJ2-3; 7 nucleotides line up with TRBD1. V was pared by 0 bases and J by 3 bases, with 4 bases of the junction left unmatched. CDR1 is SGHTS, CDR2 YDEGEE, per germline. The CDR3 has 15 residues. CDR3: CASSLEGGETDTQYF. Partial CDR3 DNA: TGTGCCAGCAGCTTGGAAGGGGGCGAAACAGATACG.

On this clone itself: The sequenced fragment ends 3 residues before the CDR3 boundary, so the rest is inferred from the germline J gene. V and J are TRBV23-1 and TRBJ2-2, with a tentative D call TRBD2 (7 bases). TRBV23-1 is recorded as an ORF, its role being uncertain. CDR3 length: 19 residues. Trimming shortened V by 2 bases and J by 0 bases, and 19 bases separated the two germline ends. The CDR3 is CASSQPVDRGAPNTGELFF. CDR3 DNA, as far as it was read: TGCGCCAGCAGTCAACCAGTCGACCGGGGGGCCCCGAACACCGGGGAG.